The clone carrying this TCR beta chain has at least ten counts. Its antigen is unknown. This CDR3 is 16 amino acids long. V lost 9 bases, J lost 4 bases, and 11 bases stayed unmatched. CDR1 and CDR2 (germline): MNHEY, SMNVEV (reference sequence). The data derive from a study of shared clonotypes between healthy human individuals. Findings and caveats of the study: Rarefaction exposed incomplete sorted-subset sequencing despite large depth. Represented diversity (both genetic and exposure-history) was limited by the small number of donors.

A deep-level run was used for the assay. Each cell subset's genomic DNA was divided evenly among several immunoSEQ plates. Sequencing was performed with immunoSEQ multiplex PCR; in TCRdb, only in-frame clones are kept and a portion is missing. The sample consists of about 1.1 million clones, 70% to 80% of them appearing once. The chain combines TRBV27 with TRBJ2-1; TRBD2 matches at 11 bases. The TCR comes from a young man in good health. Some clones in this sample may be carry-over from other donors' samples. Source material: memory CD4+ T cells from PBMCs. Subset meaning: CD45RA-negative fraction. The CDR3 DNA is TGTGCCAGTCTTACCCGCGGGACTAGCGGATACAATGAGCAGTTCTTC. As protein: CASLTRGTSGYNEQFF.